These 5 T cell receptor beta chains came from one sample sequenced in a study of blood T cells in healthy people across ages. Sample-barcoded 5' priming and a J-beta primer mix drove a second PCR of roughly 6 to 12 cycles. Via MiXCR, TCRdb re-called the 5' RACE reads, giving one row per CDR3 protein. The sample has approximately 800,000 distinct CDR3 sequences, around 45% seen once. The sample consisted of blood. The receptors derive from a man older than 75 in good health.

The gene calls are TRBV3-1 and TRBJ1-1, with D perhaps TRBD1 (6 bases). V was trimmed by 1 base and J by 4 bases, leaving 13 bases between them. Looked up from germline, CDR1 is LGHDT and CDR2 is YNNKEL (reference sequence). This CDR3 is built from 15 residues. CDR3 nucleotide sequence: TGTGCCAGCAGCCAAGGGACAGCCTCCGGCACTGAAGCTTTCTTT. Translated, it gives CASSQGTASGTEAFF.

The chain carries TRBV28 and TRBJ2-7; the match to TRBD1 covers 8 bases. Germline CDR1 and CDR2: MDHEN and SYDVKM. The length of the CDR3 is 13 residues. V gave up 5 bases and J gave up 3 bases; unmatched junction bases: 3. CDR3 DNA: TGTGCCAGCAGTGCGGACAGGGTCTACGAGCAGTACTTC. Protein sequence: CASSADRVYEQYF.

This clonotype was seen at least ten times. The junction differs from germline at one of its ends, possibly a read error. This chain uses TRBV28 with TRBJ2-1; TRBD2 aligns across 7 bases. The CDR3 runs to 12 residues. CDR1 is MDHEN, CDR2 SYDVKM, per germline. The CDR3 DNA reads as TGCCTTAGCGGGCCACGAGGGAATGAGCAGTTCTTC. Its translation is CLSGPRGNEQFF. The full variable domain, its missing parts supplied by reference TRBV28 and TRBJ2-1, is DVKVTQSSRYLVKRTGEKVFLECVQDMDHENMFWYRQDPGLGLRLIYFSYDVKMKEKGDIPEGYSVSREKKERFSLILESASTNQTSMYLCLSGPRGNEQFFGPGTRLTVL.

In DNA, the CDR3 is TGCAGTGCACCGCAGCAAGTGGAGACCCAGTACTTC. Amino acid sequence: CSAPQQVETQYF. The chain links TRBV20-1 to TRBJ2-5; D is undetermined. Germline V CDR1 and CDR2: DFQATT, SNEGSKA (reference sequence). The CDR3 sequence is 12 residues long. Trimming left V 6 bases short and J 5 bases short, with 13 bases between.

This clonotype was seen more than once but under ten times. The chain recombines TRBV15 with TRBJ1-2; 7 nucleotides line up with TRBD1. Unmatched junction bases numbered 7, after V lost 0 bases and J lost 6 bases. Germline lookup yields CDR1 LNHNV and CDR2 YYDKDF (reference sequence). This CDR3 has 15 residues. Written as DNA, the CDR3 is TGTGCCACCAGCAGAGACCAGGGGGGGTTCCATGGCTACACCTTC. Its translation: CATSRDQGGFHGYTF. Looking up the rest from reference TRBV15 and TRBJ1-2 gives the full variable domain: DAMVIQNPRYQVTQFGKPVTLSCSQTLNHNVMYWYQQKSSQAPKLLFHYYDKDFNNEADTPDNFQSRRPNTSFCFLDIRSPGLGDTAMYLCATSRDQGGFHGYTFGSGTRLTVV.